Shown below are 29 T cell receptor beta chains from a single sample sequenced in a study of long-term antiretroviral therapy in people with HIV. Survey level was the resolution at which the v3.0 immunoSEQ assay ran. This table comes from immunoSEQ multiplex PCR, and its TCRdb copy is limited to in-frame clones, with some not included. The sample holds roughly 20,000 clones, more than 75% seen once. Here the sequenced sample was unsorted PBMCs, taken 2.3 years after starting antiretroviral therapy. Receptor source: a man aged 55 to 69 with HIV.

The genes are TRBV7-3 and TRBJ2-7, with 7 bases lining up with TRBD1. Germline V gene lookup returns CDR1 SGHTA and CDR2 FQGTGA. Trimming took 5 bases from V and 1 from J; bases not matched to a gene: 8. The CDR3 covers 15 residues. CDR3 sequence reads: CASSPGQTNSYEQYF. CDR3 sequence (DNA): TGTGCCAGCAGCCCGGGACAGACGAATTCCTACGAGCAGTACTTC.

The rearrangement joins TRBV7-2 to TRBJ2-2; 8 bases align to TRBD1. Trimming at V came to 2 bases and at J to 4 bases, leaving 3 bases not matched to a gene. The CDR3 loop spans 15 amino acids. Germline loops: CDR1 SGHTA, CDR2 FQGNSA. The chain's CDR3 is CASSLPQGGTGELFF. CDR3 DNA sequence: TGTGCCAGCAGCTTACCACAGGGGGGCACCGGGGAGCTGTTTTTT.

The V and J genes are TRBV2 and TRBJ1-5, with D perhaps TRBD1 (5 bases). V shed 6 bases and J shed 2 bases, with 8 bases lying between them. The CDR3 is made up of 13 amino acids. CDR1 and CDR2 from the germline V gene are SNHLY and FYNNEI. The CDR3 sequence is CASRVTGNQPQHF. The CDR3 DNA reads TGTGCCAGCAGAGTGACAGGCAATCAGCCCCAGCATTTT.

V usage is TRBV27 and J usage is TRBJ2-5; D is perhaps TRBD2 (6 bases). The end of the DNA aligns better with TRBJ2-7, so the J call may be wrong. The CDR3 has 13 residues. Germline CDR1 reads MNHEY; CDR2 reads SMNVEV (reference sequence). CDR3 coding DNA: TGTGCCAGCAGTTGGGGAGGACCGGGCGAGCAGTACTTC. This codes for CASSWGGPGEQYF.

V is TRBV6-1 and J is TRBJ1-2; D unclear. V was cut by 4 bases and J by 0 bases, with 6 bases left in between. CDR3 length: 13 amino acids. The germline V gene encodes CDR1 MNHNS and CDR2 SASEGT. CDR3 nucleotides: TGTGCCAGCAGTGGGGCAGCTAACTATGGCTACACCTTC. As protein: CASSGAANYGYTF.

The V call is TRBV6-4, the J call TRBJ1-1; D gene uncertain. Germline V gene sequence: CDR1 MRHNA, CDR2 SNTAGT. V lost 3 bases and J 4 bases, leaving 15 bases between the germline ends. This CDR3 contains 15 residues. This CDR3 is CASSESGLVVTEAFF. The CDR3 DNA follows: TGTGCCAGCAGTGAATCTGGATTGGTTGTCACTGAAGCTTTCTTT.

This chain joins TRBV29-1 and TRBJ2-1; D is tentatively TRBD1 or TRBD2 (6 bases each). CDR1 and CDR2 (germline): SQVTM, ANQGSEA. This CDR3 has 16 amino acids. V was clipped by 0 bases and J by 4 bases, with 16 bases between them. The CDR3 coding sequence is TGCAGCGTTGAAGATCCCTTAGGGGGGTTTTACAATGAGCAGTTCTTC. As protein: CSVEDPLGGFYNEQFF.

This clone occurred a few times. The chain links TRBV9 to TRBJ2-7; tentatively, D is TRBD1 or TRBD2 (6 bases each). The CDR3 loop spans 14 amino acids. V dropped 5 bases and J dropped 6 bases, with 18 bases sitting between them. The V gene's germline CDR1 is SGDLS and CDR2 YYNGEE. CDR3: CASSPPTGGTEQYF. DNA of the CDR3: TGTGCCAGCAGTCCTCCGACCGGGGGCACCGAGCAGTACTTC.

The rearrangement uses TRBV7-2 and TRBJ1-1; no clear D gene. The CDR3 covers 13 residues. The germline V gene encodes CDR1 SGHTA and CDR2 FQGNSA. Between the trimmed V and J ends, which lost 1 base and 5 bases, there was a span of 8 bases. The CDR3 loop is CASSLVSGTEAFF. The CDR3 DNA follows: TGTGCCAGCAGCTTAGTCTCCGGGACTGAAGCTTTCTTT.

This clone was found once. The chain is built from TRBV23-1 and TRBJ2-7; tentative D call: TRBD1 (5 bases). TRBV23-1 is filed as an ORF, its function uncertain. V was cut by 4 bases and J by 2 bases, with 15 bases left in between. CDR3 size: 15 residues. CDR3 sequence reads: CASSLSQGFPYEQYF. Written as DNA, the CDR3 is TGCGCCAGCAGTCTGAGTCAGGGATTCCCCTACGAGCAGTACTTC.

The chain employs TRBV4-1 and TRBJ1-1, with a possible D match to TRBD1 (5 bases). From germline, CDR1 is MGHRA and CDR2 YSYEKL. The CDR3 has 15 residues. V lost 4 bases, J lost 4 bases, and 16 bases lay in between. CDR3 sequence reads: CASSPPAGGGTEAFF. CDR3 bases: TGCGCCAGCAGCCCCCCCGCCGGGGGAGGCACTGAAGCTTTCTTT.

CDR3 nucleotide sequence: TGTGCCAGCAGCAAAGAGGGGGGCAGTAGGGGGAGGGCCTTTACAGATACGCAGTATTTT. Its protein is CASSKEGGSRGRAFTDTQYF. The rearrangement joins TRBV21-1 to TRBJ2-3; the D segment call TRBD2 is taken from the table without a DNA check. TRBV21-1 is designated a pseudogene. This CDR3 is 20 amino acids long.

The table lists this clone with a count of one. The rearrangement links TRBV9 to TRBJ2-6, with TRBD1 identical over 8 bases. With V trimmed by 3 bases and J by 0 bases, 2 bases remained unmatched. Germline values: CDR1 SGDLS, CDR2 YYNGEE. There are 16 residues in the CDR3. Written as DNA, the CDR3 is TGTGCCAGCAGCGATGGACAGGGCTCTGGGGCCAACGTCCTGACTTTC. As protein: CASSDGQGSGANVLTF.

The CDR3 here is CASSLGYKTGGYGYTF. Written as DNA, the CDR3 is TGTGCCAGCAGCTTAGGATATAAGACCGGAGGCTATGGCTACACCTTC. V usage is TRBV7-9 and J usage is TRBJ1-2; D gene uncertain. CDR1 and CDR2 from the germline V gene are SEHNR and FQNEAQ (reference sequence). The CDR3 covers 16 residues. Trimming pared 1 base from V and 4 bases from J, leaving 16 bases between.

The table lists this clone with a count of one. The CDR3 sequence: CASRLRASTDTQYF. The CDR3 DNA reads TGTGCCAGCAGACTCAGGGCCAGCACAGATACGCAGTATTTT. The rearrangement uses TRBV6-5 and TRBJ2-3; maybe TRBD1 (5 bases). This CDR3 comprises 14 residues. V was cut by 6 bases and J by 0 bases, with 10 bases left in between. The germline V gene encodes CDR1 MNHEY and CDR2 SVGAGI.

This clone was observed a single time. V gene TRBV7-6 combines with J gene TRBJ2-3; TRBD2 agrees at 14 bases. The CDR3 length is 17 residues. The V gene's germline CDR1 is SGHVS and CDR2 FNYEAQ. V was clipped by 8 bases and J by 1 base; unmatched bases: 8. The CDR3 sequence is CASGPGLAGVGTDTQYF. In DNA form, the CDR3 reads TGTGCCAGCGGTCCGGGACTAGCGGGAGTAGGCACAGATACGCAGTATTTT.

V is TRBV7-2 and J is TRBJ1-1, with D possibly TRBD1 on 5 matching bases. This CDR3 spans 14 amino acids. CDR1 is SGHTA, CDR2 FQGNSA, per germline. V dropped 5 bases and J dropped 4 bases, with 14 bases sitting between them. In DNA, the CDR3 is TGTGCCAGCAGCCGCGACCAGGGAAGCACTGAAGCTTTCTTT. It is translated as CASSRDQGSTEAFF.

The chain carries TRBV9 and TRBJ2-6, with D possibly being TRBD2 (5 bases). Germline lookup yields CDR1 SGDLS and CDR2 YYNGEE. This CDR3 comprises 15 residues. V dropped 7 bases and J dropped 0 bases, with 11 bases sitting between them. In DNA, the CDR3 is TGTGCCAGCGAGGGTTGGGTCTCTGGGGCCAACGTCCTGACTTTC. This encodes CASEGWVSGANVLTF.

This chain connects TRBV5-1 to TRBJ1-1; D ambiguous. Germline V CDR1 and CDR2: SGHRS, YFSETQ. The length of the CDR3 is 14 residues. V lost 0 bases and J lost 3, with 9 bases in between. CDR3 amino acids: CASSLGSWDTEAFF. Written as DNA, the CDR3 is TGCGCCAGCAGCTTGGGTTCCTGGGACACTGAAGCTTTCTTT. Drawing the rest from reference TRBV5-1 and TRBJ1-1, the complete variable domain is KAGVTQTPRYLIKTRGQQVTLSCSPISGHRSVSWYQQTPGQGLQFLFEYFSETQRNKGNFPGRFSGRQFSNSRSEMNVSTLELGDSALYLCASSLGSWDTEAFFGQGTRLTVV.

The chain couples TRBV5-1 to TRBJ1-4; tentatively, D is TRBD1 (6 bases). The CDR3 consists of 13 residues. The germline gives CDR1 SGHRS, CDR2 YFSETQ. Trimming left V 2 bases short and J 14 bases short, with 16 bases between. This CDR3 is CASSLWGADGLFF. Here the CDR3 DNA reads TGCGCCAGCAGCTTATGGGGGGCTGACGGTCTGTTTTTT.

The chain links TRBV30 to TRBJ2-5, with D possibly being TRBD1 (5 bases). The CDR3 consists of 13 residues. Germline CDR1 reads GTSNPN; CDR2 reads SVGIG (reference sequence). Trimming took 3 bases from V and 7 from J, leaving 15 bases between them. CDR3: CAWSGPLRGTQYF. CDR3 coding DNA: TGTGCCTGGAGCGGGCCTCTAAGGGGGACCCAGTACTTC. Using reference TRBV30 and TRBJ2-5 for the parts outside the CDR3, the full variable domain is SQTIHQWPATLVQPVGSPLSLECTVEGTSNPNLYWYRQAAGRGLQLLFYSVGIGQISSEVPQNLSASRPQDRQFILSSKKLLLSDSGFYLCAWSGPLRGTQYFGPGTRLLVL.

The chain recombines TRBV5-6 with TRBJ1-2; 8 bases are shared with TRBD1. With 4 bases clipped from V and 2 bases from J, the junction kept 7 bases outside the gene matches. CDR1 is SGHDT and CDR2 is YYEEEE in the germline V gene. CDR3 length: 15 amino acids. CDR3 nucleotide sequence: TGTGCCAGCAGCCTTCAGGGGGCGGGGAACTATGGCTACACCTTC. It translates to CASSLQGAGNYGYTF.

V is TRBV7-2 and J is TRBJ2-2; 7 nucleotides agree with TRBD2. This CDR3 region has 15 residues. Germline V gene lookup returns CDR1 SGHTA and CDR2 FQGNSA. After removal of 1 base from V and 4 bases from J, the junction contained 3 bases not matched to a gene. The chain's CDR3 is CASSLGEGATGELFF. The CDR3, as DNA: TGTGCCAGCAGCTTAGGGGAGGGAGCCACCGGGGAGCTGTTTTTT. Looking up the rest from reference TRBV7-2 and TRBJ2-2 gives the full variable domain: GAGVSQSPSNKVTEKGKDVELRCDPISGHTALYWYRQSLGQGLEFLIYFQGNSAPDKSGLPSDRFSAERTGGSVSTLTIQRTQQEDSAVYLCASSLGEGATGELFFGEGSRLTVL.

J is TRBJ2-3 and V is TRBV7-9; the match to TRBD1 covers 8 bases. V was clipped by 4 bases and J by 5 bases; unmatched bases: 5. This CDR3 region has 14 residues. In germline, CDR1 is SEHNR, CDR2 FQNEAQ (reference sequence). In DNA form, the CDR3 reads TGTGCCAGCAGCTCAGGGGGCGCAATAGATACGCAGTATTTT. Residues: CASSSGGAIDTQYF.

The chain joins TRBV6-6 to TRBJ2-7; D remains ambiguous. The CDR3 is made up of 11 amino acids. V was clipped by 5 bases and J by 4 bases, with 6 bases between them. The germline gives CDR1 MNHNY, CDR2 SVGAGI (reference sequence). The CDR3 region has the DNA TGTGCCAGCAGTCCCGCGTACGAGCAGTACTTC. The encoded protein is CASSPAYEQYF.

V is TRBV6-5 and J is TRBJ2-4; TRBD1 might be the D (5 bases). The germline V gene has CDR1 MNHEY and CDR2 SVGAGI. V was shortened by 6 bases and J by 9 bases, with 12 bases between the two germline ends. The CDR3 is 12 amino acids. The CDR3 region has the DNA TGTGCCAGCAGCTCCCAGGGCGGCATTCAGTACTTC. Translating it yields CASSSQGGIQYF.

The chain has TRBV7-9 and TRBJ1-4, with 7 bases matching TRBD1. This CDR3 contains 16 residues. Germline V gene lookup returns CDR1 SEHNR and CDR2 FQNEAQ (reference sequence). The J segment lost 3 bases and the V segment lost 4 bases, leaving 8 bases of the junction unmatched. CDR3 sequence reads: CASSSRGGASNEKLFF. CDR3 DNA sequence: TGTGCCAGCAGCTCGCGAGGGGGCGCTTCTAATGAAAAACTGTTTTTT.

The rearrangement joins TRBV6-1 to TRBJ2-1; 7 nucleotides align to TRBD1. CDR1 and CDR2 from the germline V gene are MNHNS and SASEGT. The CDR3 is made up of 15 amino acids. With V trimmed by 6 bases and J by 0 bases, 5 bases remained unmatched. CDR3 nucleotides: TGTGCCAGCAGGGAGACAGGGAACTCCTACAATGAGCAGTTCTTC. Amino acids: CASRETGNSYNEQFF.

The gene calls are TRBV19 and TRBJ1-2; no clear D. The germline gives CDR1 LNHDA, CDR2 SQIVND (reference sequence). Trimming took off 5 bases at V and 1 base at J, with 14 bases between the two ends. CDR3 length: 15 amino acids. CDR3 nucleotide sequence: TGTGCCAGTAGTTCTCTCTTCACAGTTAACTATGGCTACACCTTC. It encodes CASSSLFTVNYGYTF. The full variable domain, its missing parts supplied by reference TRBV19 and TRBJ1-2, is DGGITQSPKYLFRKEGQNVTLSCEQNLNHDAMYWYRQDPGQGLRLIYYSQIVNDFQKGDIAEGYSVSREKKESFPLTVTSAQKNPTAFYLCASSSLFTVNYGYTFGSGTRLTVV.